The 12 T cell receptor beta chains below all came from one sample that was sequenced in a study of vaccination and CD4 T cells after COVID-19. Their specific antigens are unknown. Sequenced with the Oncomine TCR Beta short-read assay was DNA taken from cultured CD4+ T cells. TCRdb used MiXCR to reprocess the PCR reads, holding one entry per CDR3 protein. The sample carries about 15,000 distinct CDR3 sequences, around 30% recorded once. Treatment here: approximately nine-day PBMC culture with coronavirus spike peptide pools or control peptides (ViraFEST assay). The sequenced material came from cultured CD4+ T cells from blood. The receptors originated from a human donor with COVID-19.

The rearrangement links TRBV6-1 to TRBJ1-5, with D unclear. CDR3 length equals 11 residues. The germline gives CDR1 MNHNS, CDR2 SASEGT. Trimming left V 5 bases short and J 9 bases short, with 8 bases between. The CDR3 reads CASSPEGPQHF. DNA for the CDR3: TGTGCCAGCAGTCCGGAGGGGCCCCAGCATTTT.

This clonotype appeared a few times. This rearrangement joins TRBV29-1 to TRBJ1-1; 8 bases line up with TRBD1. The CDR3 has 14 amino acids. Losses at the gene ends were 1 base for V and 5 bases for J; bases not matched to a gene: 6. Germline loops: CDR1 SQVTM, CDR2 ANQGSEA. The CDR3, as DNA: TGCAGCGTTGAAGTGGCAGGGGGCACGACTGAAGCTTTCTTT. Translated: CSVEVAGGTTEAFF. Full variable domain (missing parts from reference TRBV29-1 and TRBJ1-1): SAVISQKPSRDICQRGTSLTIQCQVDSQVTMMFWYRQQPGQSLTLIATANQGSEATYESGFVIDKFPISRPNLTFSTLTVSNMSPEDSSIYLCSVEVAGGTTEAFFGQGTRLTVV.

The rearrangement uses TRBV20-1 and TRBJ1-2; D is undetermined. Germline V lookup: CDR1 DFQATT, CDR2 SNEGSKA (reference sequence). The CDR3 has 12 amino acids. V was cut by 5 bases and J by 4 bases, with 11 bases left in between. The chain's CDR3 is CSAHREVYGYTF. In DNA, the CDR3 is TGCAGTGCTCATCGGGAAGTCTATGGCTACACCTTC.

This clonotype has only a few counts. The rearrangement links TRBV7-9 to TRBJ2-4, with a possible D match to TRBD1 (5 bases). V was trimmed by 5 bases and J by 0 bases, leaving 11 bases between them. The CDR3 is 15 residues long. Germline lookup yields CDR1 SEHNR and CDR2 FQNEAQ (reference sequence). This chain's CDR3 is CASSPDSLAKNIQYF. The CDR3, as DNA: TGTGCCAGCAGCCCCGACAGCTTAGCCAAAAACATTCAGTACTTC.

This chain connects TRBV12-3 or TRBV12-4 to TRBJ1-1, with D maybe TRBD1 (5 bases). V lost 7 bases and J lost 3, with 15 bases in between. The CDR3 loop spans 14 amino acids. In DNA form, the CDR3 reads TGTGCCAGCACCCTTGGGGCGCGGGACACTGAAGCTTTCTTT. Its protein is CASTLGARDTEAFF.

This clonotype was observed a few times. The chain joins TRBV12-3 or TRBV12-4 to TRBJ1-2; D gene ambiguous. CDR3 length: 14 amino acids. Trimming cost V 5 bases and J 4 bases, with 14 bases left between them. The CDR3 bases are TGTGCCAGCAGTCCACTGGCGGCAGGCTATGGCTACACCTTC. Amino acids: CASSPLAAGYGYTF.

This clonotype occurred once. The chain recombines TRBV29-1 with TRBJ2-4, with a weak D call TRBD2 (6 bases). Deletions cut 4 bases from V and 6 bases from J, with 13 bases between. The CDR3 contains 13 residues. Germline CDR1 SQVTM, CDR2 ANQGSEA. The CDR3 DNA reads TGCAGCGTTGCGGAGGGAGGTATAAACATTCAGTACTTC. Translation gives CSVAEGGINIQYF.

The chain combines TRBV7-2 with TRBJ2-6; 10 bases fit TRBD2. Germline CDR1 reads SGHTA; CDR2 reads FQGNSA. Trimming cost V 2 bases and J 0 bases; bases outside gene matches: 7. There are 19 residues in the CDR3. The CDR3 DNA is TGTGCCAGCAGCTTACGACCTAGCGGGGGTACCTCTGGGGCCAACGTCCTGACTTTC. Its translation is CASSLRPSGGTSGANVLTF.

About this clonotype itself: A junction boundary mismatches the germline segment, possibly from a read error. The chain links TRBV5-1 to TRBJ1-6; 7 nucleotides line up with TRBD1. This CDR3 region has 16 residues. Germline V gene data show CDR1 as SGHRS and CDR2 as YFSETQ. CDR3 DNA sequence: TGCGCCAGCAGATTGGGGGACAGTTCCTCGGGTTCACCCCTCCACTTT. As protein: CASRLGDSSSGSPLHF. Full variable domain (remainder filled in from reference TRBV5-1 and TRBJ1-6): KAGVTQTPRYLIKTRGQQVTLSCSPISGHRSVSWYQQTPGQGLQFLFEYFSETQRNKGNFPGRFSGRQFSNSRSEMNVSTLELGDSALYLCASRLGDSSSGSPLHFGNGTRLTVT.

The chain employs TRBV20-1 and TRBJ2-2; D might be TRBD2 (5 bases). CDR3 size: 14 residues. Germline CDR1 is DFQATT and CDR2 is SNEGSKA (reference sequence). V was trimmed by 3 bases and J by 4 bases, leaving 12 bases between them. In DNA, the CDR3 is TGCAGTGCTAGTAAGGCGGGTCTCACCGGGGAGCTGTTTTTT. It is translated as CSASKAGLTGELFF.

V and J are TRBV7-9 and TRBJ2-1; 9 bases are shared with TRBD2. The V segment lost 3 bases and the J segment 6 bases; nucleotides outside the gene matches: 9. Germline V lookup: CDR1 SEHNR, CDR2 FQNEAQ (reference sequence). The CDR3 length is 16 residues. The DNA of the CDR3 is TGTGCCAGCAGCTTTAAGGGCGGGGGGGCCCTCAATGAGCAGTTCTTC. This encodes CASSFKGGGALNEQFF.

This clonotype appeared a few times. CDR3 loop: CASSLDGTRNSPLHF. The CDR3 nucleotides are TGTGCCAGCAGCTTAGATGGGACACGTAATTCACCCCTCCACTTT. The chain has TRBV11-2 and TRBJ1-6; D possibly corresponds to TRBD1 (6 bases). With 0 bases removed from V and 6 bases from J, the gap between germline ends came to 9 bases. This CDR3 has 15 amino acids. CDR1 is SGHAT and CDR2 is FQNNGV in the germline V gene.